A selection of T cell receptor beta chains follows, all from one sample in a study of technical replicates of blood from a handful of donors. Produced via immunoSEQ multiplex PCR; TCRdb's table is partial and in-frame only. Of some 14,000 clones detected, approximately 83% appear once; the ten largest clones hold roughly an eighth. Input material: PBMCs. The receptor source for this set is a human donor in good health. Both conserved end residues are part of each CDR3. A D gene is named only where the DNA matches it firmly. For some rows the clone size is stated as once, few or many, or as a class when expanded; others skip it.

TRBV6-1	-	TRBJ1-2	-	CASSSTGGYTF	TGTGCCAGTAGTTCAACGGGTGGCTACACCTTC
TRBV16	-	TRBJ2-6	-	CASSQSWALRANVLTF	TGTGCCAGCAGCCAATCTTGGGCTCTCCGGGCCAACGTCCTGACTTTC
TRBV2	-	TRBJ1-1	-	CASSETGENTEAFF	TGTGCCAGCAGTGAAACAGGAGAGAACACTGAAGCTTTCTTT
TRBV29-1	once	TRBJ1-1	-	CSVELGGNTEAFF	TGCAGCGTTGAGTTGGGGGGGAACACTGAAGCTTTCTTT
TRBV15	few	TRBJ2-3	TRBD1	CATSRDGQGRSTDTQYF	TGTGCCACCAGCAGAGATGGACAGGGTCGTAGCACAGATACGCAGTATTTT
TRBV5-8	few	TRBJ2-5	-	CASSPDRWETQYF	TGTGCCAGCAGCCCGGACAGATGGGAGACCCAGTACTTC
TRBV7-6	-	TRBJ2-5	-	CASSPQTGSKTQYF	TGTGCCAGCAGCCCTCAAACAGGGTCGAAGACCCAGTACTTC
TRBV5-1	-	TRBJ2-5	-	CASSLVGGGLQETQYF	TGCGCCAGCAGCTTGGTGGGGGGAGGCCTGCAAGAGACCCAGTACTTC
TRBV6-5	-	TRBJ2-7	TRBD2	CASSRTSGAAYEQYF	TGTGCCAGCAGTCGGACTAGCGGGGCCGCCTACGAGCAGTACTTC
TRBV2	-	TRBJ2-5	TRBD1	CASSGSTGGYEETQYF	TGTGCCAGCAGTGGATCGACAGGGGGCTATGAAGAGACCCAGTACTTC
TRBV19	-	TRBJ1-1	-	CASSIGTGNTEAFF	TGTGCCAGTAGTATAGGTACCGGGAACACTGAAGCTTTCTTT
TRBV10-3	-	TRBJ1-5	TRBD1	CATREGAYSNQPQHF	TGTGCCACCCGGGAGGGGGCCTATAGCAATCAGCCCCAGCATTTT
TRBV27	few	TRBJ1-2	-	CASSFGPGGSYGYTF	TGTGCCAGCAGTTTCGGCCCGGGTGGGTCCTATGGCTACACCTTC
TRBV7-8	-	TRBJ1-4	-	CASSLAGRTNEKLFF	TGTGCCAGCAGCTTAGCAGGGAGGACTAATGAAAAACTGTTTTTT
TRBV18	-	TRBJ1-2	-	CASSPRADTNYGYTF	TGTGCCAGCTCACCACGGGCAGATACGAACTATGGCTACACCTTC
TRBV5-6	-	TRBJ1-2	-	CASSLVQGNYGYTF	TGTGCCAGCAGCTTGGTGCAGGGAAACTATGGCTACACCTTC
TRBV28	-	TRBJ1-4	-	CASRQVATNEKLFF	TGTGCCAGCAGACAAGTTGCAACTAATGAAAAACTGTTTTTT
TRBV30	-	TRBJ2-1	TRBD2	CAWELAGGPRNEQFF	TGTGCCTGGGAACTAGCGGGAGGGCCTAGGAATGAGCAGTTCTTC
TRBV5-1	few	TRBJ2-7	TRBD1	CASSLGTGREQYF	TGCGCCAGCAGCTTAGGGACAGGACGAGAGCAGTACTTC
TRBV19	-	TRBJ1-3	-	CASSADTTLSGNTIYF	TGTGCCAGTAGTGCGGACACTACACTCTCTGGAAACACCATATATTTT
TRBV5-4	-	TRBJ1-2	TRBD1	CASSLTGGNGYTF	TGTGCCAGCAGTTTGACAGGGGGCAATGGCTACACCTTC
TRBV6-5	-	TRBJ1-2	TRBD1	CASSPDRDYGYTF	TGTGCCAGCAGCCCCGACAGGGACTATGGCTACACCTTC
TRBV27	-	TRBJ2-5	TRBD1	CASSTDRGETQYF	TGTGCCAGCAGTACCGACAGGGGGGAGACCCAGTACTTC
TRBV7-9	-	TRBJ2-7	TRBD1	CASSTDRGTYEQYF	TGTGCCAGCAGCACGGACAGGGGCACCTACGAGCAGTACTTC
TRBV18	-	TRBJ2-3	-	CASSPGGTDTQYF	TGTGCCAGCTCACCAGGAGGGACAGATACGCAGTATTTT
TRBV6-5	once	TRBJ2-5	TRBD1	CASSFADRGQETQYF	TGTGCCAGCAGTTTCGCGGACAGGGGACAAGAGACCCAGTACTTC
TRBV18	-	TRBJ2-2	TRBD2	CASSLRGLAGTNTGELFF	TGTGCCAGCTCACTCAGGGGACTAGCGGGAACGAACACCGGGGAGCTGTTTTTT
TRBV5-1	-	TRBJ2-1	TRBD2	CASSLGAGTHEQFF	TGCGCCAGCAGCTTAGGAGCGGGAACTCATGAGCAGTTCTTC
TRBV30	-	TRBJ2-1	TRBD1	CAWSTGFSSYNEQFF	TGTGCCTGGTCGACAGGGTTCTCCTCGTACAATGAGCAGTTCTTC
TRBV5-5	-	TRBJ2-1	-	CASSLRASVNNEQFF	TGTGCCAGCAGCTTGAGGGCTAGCGTAAACAATGAGCAGTTCTTC
TRBV18	-	TRBJ1-5	TRBD1	CASSPGTGEQPQHF	TGTGCCAGCTCACCCGGGACAGGGGAACAGCCCCAGCATTTT